This T cell receptor (beta chain) was profiled in a study of identical twins. In every case, the donor was a healthy Caucasian. In its sample, this clonotype was seen a few times. Antigen: not known. The CDR3 has 12 amino acids. V lost 7 bases, J lost 8 bases, and 5 bases stayed unmatched. Germline loops: CDR1 GTSNPN, CDR2 SVGIG (reference sequence). Broader study findings: Zero-insertion results could be subject to partial confounding by invariant MAIT and iNKT cells.

TCRdb itself ran the 5' RACE reads through MiXCR, one entry per CDR3 protein. The top ten clones hold about 0.54% of a sample with around 450,000 distinct CDR3 sequences, more than 13% of them seen once. These data are also associated with another study on yellow fever vaccine responses in identical twins.

This clonotype was obtained from a young woman in good health. Sequenced: CD4+ T cells sorted from blood. The chain uses TRBV30 and TRBJ1-4; TRBD1 agrees at 9 bases. The CDR3 protein is CAFDRGDEKLFF. In nucleotides, the CDR3 is TGTGCCTTCGACAGGGGGGACGAAAAACTGTTTTTT.